This T cell receptor beta chain originates from a study of T cell changes during pregnancy in multiple sclerosis. Trimming removed 2 bases at V and 3 bases at J, with 5 bases between. Germline assignment: CDR1 MNHEY and CDR2 SVGAGI. The CDR3 totals 13 residues. The method was immunoSEQ multiplex PCR; TCRdb's version includes in-frame clones alone and lacks a portion of them. The sample lists about 41,000 clones; roughly nine tenths were seen once. This clonotype was sampled from a female donor with multiple sclerosis, enrolled in a pregnancy study. V is TRBV6-5 and J is TRBJ1-5; D unclear. Sequencing used CD4+ T cells from peripheral blood mononuclear cells, obtained in the first trimester of pregnancy. Written as DNA, the CDR3 is TGTGCCAGCAGTTACGGAGACAATCAGCCCCAGCATTTT. Translation gives CASSYGDNQPQHF.